Sequencing of this TCR beta chain was carried out in a study of neurological immune-mediated disorders. The CDR3 contains 15 residues. V shed 1 base and J shed 3 bases, with 12 bases lying between them. CDR1 SGHKS and CDR2 YYEKEE come from the germline V gene (reference sequence). Synthesis of cDNA was accomplished via 5'RACE employing 10-nucleotide random UMIs. Using its own MiXCR run on the 5' RACE reads, TCRdb lists one record per CDR3 protein. This table holds tens of thousands of distinct CDR3 sequences, roughly 4.3% found once. The clonotype originates from a man aged 25-45 years with multiple sclerosis. The sample consisted of PBMCs. The chain joins TRBV5-5 to TRBJ2-3; D is undetermined. As DNA, the CDR3 is TGTGCCAGCAGCTTGATGTCCACCCCTACAGATACGCAGTATTTT. This translates into CASSLMSTPTDTQYF. Variable domain in full (rest from reference TRBV5-5 and TRBJ2-3): DAGVTQSPTHLIKTRGQQVTLRCSPISGHKSVSWYQQVLGQGPQFIFQYYEKEERGRGNFPDRFSARQFPNYSSELNVNALLLGDSALYLCASSLMSTPTDTQYFGPGTRLTVL.